This T cell receptor beta chain emerged from a study of control samples from healthy donors and cancer patients. Losses at the gene ends were 8 bases for V and 6 bases for J; bases not matched to a gene: 8. Germline V gene data show CDR1 as SNHLY and CDR2 as FYNNEI. This CDR3 region has 13 residues. Sequencing used immunoSEQ multiplex PCR; TCRdb keeps in-frame clones, though not all of them. The sample records around 170,000 clones, approximately 86% being singletons. J is TRBJ2-3 and V is TRBV2, with 7 bases identical to TRBD2. The sequence derives from a woman in her twenties or thirties in good health. Sample: blood. Here the CDR3 reads CASLGGVGDTQYF. The CDR3 DNA follows: TGTGCCAGCCTTGGGGGGGTTGGGGATACGCAGTATTTT.